Listed here are 16 T cell receptor beta chains from one sample, sequenced in a study of blood T cell repertoires in COVID-19. Libraries were prepared by immunoSEQ multiplex PCR; TCRdb keeps only in-frame clonotypes and omits some of them. This table holds about 330,000 clones, around 87% found once. Source material: PBMCs or T cells enriched from blood (not recorded which). These receptors originate from a woman aged 25 to 45 who had recovered from COVID-19.

V and J are TRBV6-5 and TRBJ2-3; maybe TRBD2 (6 bases). Trimming shortened V by 7 bases and J by 0 bases, and 14 bases separated the two germline ends. There are 15 residues in the CDR3. Germline V gene data show CDR1 as MNHEY and CDR2 as SVGAGI. The CDR3 bases are TGTGCCAGCATGAGGTGGGACTCCAGCACAGATACGCAGTATTTT. Translation gives CASMRWDSSTDTQYF.

This clone was recorded only once. This chain connects TRBV28 to TRBJ2-5; D not resolved. CDR1 and CDR2 (germline): MDHEN, SYDVKM. The CDR3 covers 15 residues. Trimming took 5 bases from V and 2 from J, leaving 15 bases between them. CDR3 protein: CASSPSRWRQETQYF. The CDR3 coding sequence is TGTGCCAGCAGTCCCTCTCGGTGGAGACAAGAGACCCAGTACTTC.

This clone was seen a single time. This chain joins TRBV7-9 and TRBJ1-1; TRBD1 aligns across 8 bases. This CDR3 comprises 15 residues. With V trimmed by 5 bases and J by 6 bases, 11 bases remained unmatched. From germline, CDR1 is SEHNR and CDR2 FQNEAQ (reference sequence). The CDR3 region is CASSAQGQGFAEAFF. The CDR3 bases are TGTGCCAGCAGCGCCCAAGGACAGGGTTTCGCTGAAGCTTTCTTT.

This clone has a handful of counts. Other DNA sequences in this sample translate to the same CDR3. This chain uses TRBV29-1 with TRBJ1-3; 10 positions match TRBD1. CDR3 length equals 14 residues. Trimming at V came to 6 bases and at J to 1 base, leaving 3 bases not matched to a gene. CDR1 and CDR2 from the germline V gene are SQVTM and ANQGSEA. In DNA, the CDR3 is TGCAGCGTGGGGGACAGGGGATCTGGAAACACCATATATTTT. Translation: CSVGDRGSGNTIYF.

The chain employs TRBV6-6 and TRBJ1-2; D gene unclear. The CDR3 spans 11 residues. Per germline, CDR1 MNHNY and CDR2 SVGAGI (reference sequence). Trimming cost V 6 bases and J 7 bases, with 9 bases left between them. The CDR3 sequence: CASRNSGGYTF. DNA for the CDR3: TGTGCCAGCAGGAACAGCGGTGGCTACACCTTC.

The chain uses TRBV6-1 and TRBJ2-3; 9 bases map to TRBD2. Germline V lookup: CDR1 MNHNS, CDR2 SASEGT. The CDR3 length is 16 residues. After removal of 1 base from V and 2 bases from J, the junction contained 4 bases not matched to a gene. Here the CDR3 reads CASSEEASGATDTQYF. Written as DNA, the CDR3 is TGTGCCAGCAGTGAAGAAGCTAGCGGGGCCACAGATACGCAGTATTTT.

This clone was detected only once. V and J are TRBV15 and TRBJ1-2, with 8 positions matching TRBD1. Looked up from germline, CDR1 is LNHNV and CDR2 is YYDKDF (reference sequence). The CDR3 runs 15 residues. Losses at the gene ends were 0 bases for V and 7 bases for J; bases not matched to a gene: 7. CDR3 loop: CATSRDKGQGAGYTF. The CDR3 DNA sequence: TGTGCCACCAGCAGAGATAAGGGGCAGGGGGCTGGCTACACCTTC.

V is TRBV6-2 or TRBV6-3 and J is TRBJ1-5, with D unresolved. Germline CDR1 MNHEY, CDR2 SVGEGT. The CDR3 contains 12 residues. The V and J ends lost 5 bases and 8 bases respectively, with 10 bases between them. The CDR3 region is CASSPRGEPQHF. The CDR3 nucleotides read TGTGCCAGCAGTCCCAGAGGAGAGCCCCAGCATTTT.

This clone was seen only a few times. V gene TRBV24-1 combines with J gene TRBJ1-5, with D unresolved. Germline loops: CDR1 KGHDR, CDR2 SFDVKD. The V end was cut by 3 bases, the J end by 8 bases, with 13 bases between. The CDR3 spans 14 residues. CDR3 loop: CATSDNRGSKPQHF. The CDR3 nucleotides are TGTGCCACCAGTGATAATAGAGGGTCTAAGCCCCAGCATTTT.

The rearrangement links TRBV11-3 to TRBJ1-1; the D is unclear. CDR1 is SGHNT, CDR2 YENEEA, per germline. V lost 5 bases and J 3 bases, leaving 10 bases between the germline ends. The CDR3 extends over 13 amino acids. This chain's CDR3 is CASSRTRDTEAFF. The CDR3 coding sequence is TGTGCCAGCAGCCGAACCCGGGACACTGAAGCTTTCTTT.

V usage is TRBV5-8 and J usage is TRBJ2-7, with a weak D call TRBD1 (5 bases). Trimming pared 0 bases from V and 2 bases from J, leaving 9 bases between. The CDR3 totals 14 residues. Germline CDR1 SGHTS, CDR2 YDEGEE. CDR3 sequence: CASSLEQVTYEQYF. The CDR3 coding sequence is TGTGCCAGCAGCTTGGAACAGGTAACCTACGAGCAGTACTTC.

The chain uses TRBV19 and TRBJ2-5; D is unresolved. Germline V CDR1 and CDR2: LNHDA, SQIVND (reference sequence). V dropped 3 bases and J dropped 2 bases, with 10 bases sitting between them. This CDR3 spans 14 amino acids. CDR3 coding DNA: TGTGCCAGTAGTATGAAGCTATTGCAAGAGACCCAGTACTTC. Protein: CASSMKLLQETQYF.

This chain connects TRBV27 to TRBJ2-7, with D possibly matching TRBD1 (6 bases). The ends were cut back, 1 base at V and 4 bases at J, with 14 bases in the middle. This CDR3 is 15 amino acids long. The germline gives CDR1 MNHEY, CDR2 SMNVEV (reference sequence). The CDR3 reads CASSLWSGQGYEQYF. In DNA form, the CDR3 reads TGTGCCAGCAGTTTATGGTCAGGGCAGGGGTACGAGCAGTACTTC.

This chain links TRBV25-1 with TRBJ1-6; weak D call: TRBD1 (6 bases). Trimming stripped 3 bases from V and 9 bases from J, with 15 bases between. This CDR3 has 15 residues. Germline assignment: CDR1 MGHDK and CDR2 SYGVNS. The CDR3 region is CASSDPRKGVSPLHF. CDR3 nucleotide sequence: TGTGCCAGCAGTGACCCAAGAAAGGGGGTTTCACCCCTCCACTTT.

The chain carries TRBV3-1 (or the pseudogene TRBV3-2) and TRBJ1-4; 7 bases fit TRBD1. CDR1 LGHDT and CDR2 YNNKEL come from the germline V gene (reference sequence). This CDR3 has 14 amino acids. The V and J ends lost 5 bases and 3 bases, in that order; junction bases with no gene match: 3. In nucleotides, the CDR3 is TGTGCCAGCAGCAACCAGGGGGCTAATGAAAAACTGTTTTTT. It is translated as CASSNQGANEKLFF.

V and J are TRBV6-5 and TRBJ1-6; D unresolved. This CDR3 has 14 residues. The ends were cut back, 2 bases at V and 7 bases at J, with 9 bases in the middle. Per germline, CDR1 MNHEY and CDR2 SVGAGI. In DNA form, the CDR3 reads TGTGCCAGCAGTTACCCTAACAGCAATTCACCCCTCCACTTT. This sequence encodes CASSYPNSNSPLHF.